Below, 28 T cell receptor beta chains from the same sample are listed, as sequenced in a study of blood T cell repertoires in COVID-19. The repertoire was sequenced with immunoSEQ multiplex PCR; TCRdb's copy has only in-frame clones and lacks some. The table lists fewer than 85,000 clones, around 82% of them singletons. The sequenced sample consisted of peripheral blood. All receptors come from a human donor in a cohort sampled during active COVID-19.

V is TRBV7-8 and J is TRBJ2-2; 10 bases align to TRBD1. The germline V gene has CDR1 SGHVS and CDR2 FQNEAQ. CDR3 length: 15 amino acids. The trim removed 5 bases at V and 6 bases at J, leaving 6 bases unmatched. CDR3 loop: CASSPDRGPPGELFF. The CDR3 nucleotides read TGTGCCAGCAGCCCCGACAGGGGGCCTCCCGGGGAGCTGTTTTTT.

The chain has TRBV6-5 and TRBJ2-7; 7 bases align to TRBD1. V lost 5 bases to trimming and J lost 6 bases; unmatched junction nucleotides: 4. The germline V gene has CDR1 MNHEY and CDR2 SVGAGI. The CDR3 totals 12 residues. CDR3 residues: CASSPQGFEQYF. In DNA form, the CDR3 reads TGTGCCAGCAGTCCACAGGGGTTCGAGCAGTACTTC.

V usage is TRBV27 and J usage is TRBJ2-7; TRBD1 might be the D (6 bases). Germline CDR1 reads MNHEY; CDR2 reads SMNVEV (reference sequence). The CDR3 length is 16 residues. Trimming cost V 0 bases and J 1 base, with 13 bases left between them. In nucleotides, the CDR3 is TGTGCCAGCAGTTTATCCGTCGGGACACCGTCCTACGAGCAGTACTTC. As protein: CASSLSVGTPSYEQYF.

This clone was picked up one time. This chain links TRBV2 with TRBJ2-1, with D possibly matching TRBD2 (7 bases). The CDR3 is 15 residues long. Trimming removed 7 bases at V and 9 bases at J, with 22 bases between. From germline, CDR1 is SNHLY and CDR2 FYNNEI. The CDR3, as DNA: TGTGCCAGCAACCCGGCGGGGGCCTCCAGGGGTGAGCAGTTCTTC. Amino acids: CASNPAGASRGEQFF.

V and J are TRBV6-2 or TRBV6-3 and TRBJ1-6, with TRBD1 as a possible D gene (5 bases). V was cut by 0 bases and J by 8 bases, with 11 bases left in between. Germline values: CDR1 MNHEY, CDR2 SVGEGT. This CDR3 has 15 residues. In nucleotides, the CDR3 is TGTGCCAGCAGTTACTCGCGGGGCGGCGATTCACCCCTCCACTTT. This encodes CASSYSRGGDSPLHF.

As for this clone: At one boundary the junction diverges from the germline segment, which might be a read error. The CDR3 protein is CANSPEGGENQPQHF. The CDR3 nucleotides are TGCGCCAACAGCCCCGAGGGTGGGGAGAATCAGCCCCAGCATTTT. This sequence joins TRBV5-1 and TRBJ1-5; D uncertain. This CDR3 region has 15 residues. Germline V gives CDR1 SGHRS, CDR2 YFSETQ. The full variable domain, rest sourced from reference TRBV5-1 and TRBJ1-5, is KAGVTQTPRYLIKTRGQQVTLSCSPISGHRSVSWYQQTPGQGLQFLFEYFSETQRNKGNFPGRFSGRQFSNSRSEMNVSTLELGDSALYLCANSPEGGENQPQHFGDGTRLSIL.

This rearrangement joins TRBV10-3 to TRBJ1-1; perhaps TRBD1 as D (5 bases). The ends were cut back, 2 bases at V and 9 bases at J, with 10 bases in the middle. This CDR3 contains 12 residues. Germline V gene data show CDR1 as ENHRY and CDR2 as SYGVKD. As DNA, the CDR3 is TGTGCCATCAGTGAGGGGTTGGGGCAAGCTTTCTTT. Its protein is CAISEGLGQAFF.

The chain uses TRBV14 and TRBJ2-1, with 7 nucleotides matching TRBD2. This CDR3 is 17 amino acids long. The V and J ends lost 0 bases and 5 bases, in that order; junction bases with no gene match: 10. Germline V CDR1 and CDR2: SGHDN, FVKESK. The CDR3 reads CASSQEDISGADNEQFF. DNA for the CDR3: TGTGCCAGCAGCCAAGAAGATATAAGCGGGGCAGACAATGAGCAGTTCTTC.

This clone was detected once. The V gene is TRBV15, the J gene TRBJ2-3; D possibly corresponds to TRBD2 (6 bases). The CDR3 spans 16 residues. The V end lost 3 bases, the J end lost 4 bases, and 17 bases lay between the germline ends. Germline CDR1 reads LNHNV; CDR2 reads YYDKDF (reference sequence). The CDR3 is CATSRGRRVGPDTQYF. CDR3 DNA: TGTGCCACCAGCAGGGGACGGAGGGTAGGCCCAGATACGCAGTATTTT.

Only one count was recorded for this clone. The chain joins TRBV7-3 to TRBJ2-6; D is possibly TRBD2 (6 bases). Germline V gives CDR1 SGHTA, CDR2 FQGTGA. Trimming pared 5 bases from V and 4 bases from J, leaving 15 bases between. This CDR3 is built from 16 residues. This chain's CDR3 is CASSPAWAGGANVLTF. The CDR3 DNA reads as TGTGCCAGCAGCCCCGCCTGGGCGGGGGGGGCCAACGTCCTGACTTTC.

CDR3 nucleotides: TGTGCCAGCAGCCCCCAAGGAATCGCTAGCGGGGGGGCCTACGAGCAGTACTTC. This translates into CASSPQGIASGGAYEQYF. This sequence joins TRBV7-3 and TRBJ2-7; TRBD2 aligns across 12 bases. The V and J ends lost 5 bases and 2 bases, in that order; junction bases with no gene match: 13. The CDR3 runs 18 residues. Germline CDR1 and CDR2: SGHTA and FQGTGA.

The rearrangement links TRBV12-3 or TRBV12-4 to TRBJ1-1, with a possible D match to TRBD1 (5 bases). The CDR3 runs to 13 residues. Trimming shortened V by 7 bases and J by 1 base, and 10 bases separated the two germline ends. The CDR3 DNA is TGTGCCAGCATGATAGGGGCGAACACTGAAGCTTTCTTT. This gives the protein CASMIGANTEAFF.

V and J are TRBV13 and TRBJ2-6; TRBD1 aligns across 7 bases. The CDR3 sequence is 17 residues long. Germline CDR1 is PRHDT and CDR2 is FYEKMQ (reference sequence). The V segment lost 5 bases and the J segment 0 bases; nucleotides outside the gene matches: 7. The CDR3, as DNA: TGTGCCAGCAGCCAGGGACAGTCTGACTCTGGGGCCAACGTCCTGACTTTC. It encodes CASSQGQSDSGANVLTF.

J is TRBJ1-1 and V is TRBV6-5; TRBD1 agrees at 9 bases. CDR1 and CDR2 (germline): MNHEY, SVGAGI. The CDR3 sequence is 16 residues long. Trimming at V came to 2 bases and at J to 6 bases, leaving 10 bases not matched to a gene. The CDR3 loop is CASSYGGQGIYSEAFF. CDR3 nucleotides: TGTGCCAGCAGTTACGGAGGACAGGGGATATACTCTGAAGCTTTCTTT.

The chain combines TRBV28 with TRBJ2-5, with unresolved D. V lost 8 bases to trimming and J lost 2 bases, with 9 bases between them. CDR1 and CDR2 (germline): MDHEN, SYDVKM. There are 12 residues in the CDR3. The CDR3 protein is CASQTLQETQYF. DNA of the CDR3: TGTGCCAGCCAGACACTTCAAGAGACCCAGTACTTC.

This clone has only a few counts. The chain joins TRBV19 to TRBJ2-1; 9 bases line up with TRBD1. Looked up from germline, CDR1 is LNHDA and CDR2 is SQIVND (reference sequence). The CDR3 spans 13 residues. V dropped 4 bases and J dropped 12; count of bases not matched to a gene: 7. For the CDR3, the DNA is TGTGCCAGTAGTAGGGGACAGGGAAACCCGCAGTTCTTC. It specifies CASSRGQGNPQFF.

The chain links TRBV5-6 to TRBJ2-7, with TRBD2 matching 7 bases. CDR1 and CDR2 from the germline V gene are SGHDT and YYEEEE. V trimming: 5 bases; J trimming: 3 bases; junction bases outside the gene matches: 8. This CDR3 comprises 14 residues. CDR3 bases: TGTGCCAGCAGGCGGGCGGGGGTAGGCTACGAGCAGTACTTC. Translation: CASRRAGVGYEQYF. Together with reference TRBV5-6 and TRBJ2-7, the CDR3 gives the full variable domain: DAGVTQSPTHLIKTRGQQVTLRCSPKSGHDTVSWYQQALGQGPQFIFQYYEEEERQRGNFPDRFSGHQFPNYSSELNVNALLLGDSALYLCASRRAGVGYEQYFGPGTRLTVT.

The chain couples TRBV5-1 to TRBJ1-1; unclear D gene. This CDR3 has 11 residues. V lost 2 bases, J lost 4 bases, and 3 bases lay in between. Germline CDR1 reads SGHRS; CDR2 reads YFSETQ. The DNA of the CDR3 is TGCGCCAGCAGCTTCGGCACTGAAGCTTTCTTT. Translation gives CASSFGTEAFF.

The chain carries TRBV2 and TRBJ2-1; TRBD2 agrees at 9 bases. The V gene end was trimmed by 7 bases and the J gene end by 7 bases; junction bases not matched to a gene: 11. The CDR3 loop spans 15 amino acids. The germline CDR1 and CDR2 sequences are SNHLY and FYNNEI. The DNA of the CDR3 is TGTGCCAGCACCGAGCGTGGGACTAGCCCTAATGAGCAGTTCTTC. Encoded protein: CASTERGTSPNEQFF. The full variable domain, rest sourced from reference TRBV2 and TRBJ2-1, is EPEVTQTPSHQVTQMGQEVILRCVPISNHLYFYWYRQILGQKVEFLVSFYNNEISEKSEIFDDQFSVERPDGSNFTLKIRSTKLEDSAMYFCASTERGTSPNEQFFGPGTRLTVL.

This clone was seen more than once but under ten times. V usage is TRBV27 and J usage is TRBJ2-7; D perhaps matches TRBD1 (6 bases). From germline, CDR1 is MNHEY and CDR2 SMNVEV (reference sequence). The CDR3 is 14 amino acids. Trimming cost V 3 bases and J 5 bases, with 14 bases left between them. CDR3 in DNA: TGTGCCAGCAGTTTCGGCGCACAGGGTAACGAGCAGTACTTC. This sequence encodes CASSFGAQGNEQYF.

J is TRBJ1-6 and V is TRBV6-2 or TRBV6-3; D not resolved. The CDR3 spans 13 residues. Germline V CDR1 and CDR2: MNHEY, SVGEGT. Deletions cut 6 bases from V and 6 bases from J, with 9 bases between. The CDR3 loop is CASSFSFNSPLHF. The CDR3 coding sequence is TGTGCCAGCAGCTTTAGTTTTAATTCACCCCTCCACTTT.

This clone was detected a few times. The chain combines TRBV6-5 with TRBJ2-7, with 8 nucleotides matching TRBD1. The CDR3 length is 12 residues. V dropped 5 bases and J dropped 6; count of bases not matched to a gene: 3. From germline, CDR1 is MNHEY and CDR2 SVGAGI. The CDR3 DNA reads as TGTGCCAGCAGTCGAACAGGGGGCGAGCAGTACTTC. It yields the protein CASSRTGGEQYF.

This clone was detected only once. The chain recombines TRBV5-6 with TRBJ2-7; TRBD1 aligns across 8 bases. Germline V gene data show CDR1 as SGHDT and CDR2 as YYEEEE. This CDR3 is 14 amino acids long. The ends lost 4 bases at V and 6 bases at J; junction bases unmatched: 9. In DNA form, the CDR3 reads TGTGCCAGCAGCGAGGCAGGACAGGGTTTCGAGCAGTACTTC. Its protein product is CASSEAGQGFEQYF.

This clone was counted a single time. V is TRBV10-3 and J is TRBJ1-2, with D possibly TRBD1 on 5 matching bases. Germline values: CDR1 ENHRY, CDR2 SYGVKD. The CDR3 has 14 residues. V was cut by 4 bases and J by 4 bases, with 13 bases left in between. CDR3 DNA: TGTGCCATCAGTGCAACTCAGGGAAGCTATGGCTACACCTTC. Its translation: CAISATQGSYGYTF.

V usage is TRBV24-1 and J usage is TRBJ1-2, with a weak D call TRBD1 (6 bases). The ends were cut back, 3 bases at V and 8 bases at J, with 12 bases in the middle. The CDR3 is 13 residues long. The V gene's germline CDR1 is KGHDR and CDR2 SFDVKD. CDR3 sequence (DNA): TGTGCCACCAGTGATGCGGACAGATACGGCTACACCTTC. Encoded protein: CATSDADRYGYTF.

Here the CDR3 reads CASSLERGGWETQYF. CDR3 coding DNA: TGTGCCAGCAGCTTAGAGCGGGGGGGCTGGGAGACCCAGTACTTC. V usage is TRBV11-1 and J usage is TRBJ2-5; 10 nucleotides align to TRBD2. The germline gives CDR1 SGHAT, CDR2 FQDESV (reference sequence). The CDR3 sequence is 15 residues long. V lost 1 base and J lost 5; bases outside the gene matches: 4. Looking up the rest from reference TRBV11-1 and TRBJ2-5 gives the full variable domain: EAEVAQSPRYKITEKSQAVAFWCDPISGHATLYWYRQILGQGPELLVQFQDESVVDDSQLPKDRFSAERLKGVDSTLKIQPAELGDSAMYLCASSLERGGWETQYFGPGTRLLVL.

The chain couples TRBV11-3 to TRBJ2-1; the match to TRBD1 covers 7 bases. CDR1 is SGHNT and CDR2 is YENEEA in the germline V gene. The V and J ends lost 0 bases and 8 bases, in that order; junction bases with no gene match: 4. This CDR3 region has 14 residues. CDR3 amino acids: CASSLDDRDHEQFF. In DNA, the CDR3 is TGTGCCAGCAGCTTAGATGACAGGGACCATGAGCAGTTCTTC.

The rearrangement uses TRBV24-1 and TRBJ2-3; 7 nucleotides agree with TRBD1. The CDR3 runs 16 residues. Germline V gives CDR1 KGHDR, CDR2 SFDVKD. V shed 4 bases and J 5 bases; nucleotides not matched to a gene: 11. In DNA form, the CDR3 reads TGTGCCACCAGTGACCGCCGACAGGGTTGGAAAGATACGCAGTATTTT. Its protein is CATSDRRQGWKDTQYF.